The 3 T cell receptor beta chains presented below share a single source sample, sequenced in a study of blood T cell repertoires in COVID-19. Here immunoSEQ multiplex PCR was the method, and the copy in TCRdb shows in-frame clones only, minus some. The sample records 150,000 or so clones, around 80% being singletons. The sample was peripheral blood. Receptors were obtained from a woman aged 50 to 65 in a cohort sampled during active or convalescent COVID-19.

This chain joins TRBV10-3 and TRBJ1-3; D gene uncertain. This CDR3 region has 15 residues. The germline V and J ends were trimmed by 0 bases and 4 bases, with 10 bases remaining between them. CDR1 is ENHRY and CDR2 is SYGVKD in the germline V gene. This CDR3 is CAISESVSSGNTIYF. As DNA, the CDR3 is TGTGCCATCAGTGAGTCTGTATCGTCGGGAAACACCATATATTTT.

Only one count was recorded for this clone. The V and J genes are TRBV5-1 and TRBJ1-4; tentative D call: TRBD1 (6 bases). The CDR3 contains 16 residues. From germline, CDR1 is SGHRS and CDR2 YFSETQ. Trimming left V 3 bases short and J 0 bases short, with 12 bases between. CDR3 protein: CASSYSGAATNEKLFF. The CDR3 nucleotides are TGCGCCAGCAGCTACTCAGGGGCTGCAACTAATGAAAAACTGTTTTTT.

This clone came up once. The J gene is TRBJ2-7, the V gene TRBV14, with a possible D match to TRBD1 (5 bases). CDR1 is SGHDN and CDR2 is FVKESK in the germline V gene. The V gene lost 4 bases and the J gene lost 6 bases, with 22 bases spanning the gap. The CDR3 totals 16 residues. The CDR3 nucleotides read TGTGCCAGCAGCCGGCATGGAACAGGTCTTATGGCCGAGCAGTACTTC. It codes for CASSRHGTGLMAEQYF.